The sequence of this T cell receptor (beta chain) was determined in a study of T cells in Graves' hyperthyroidism and ophthalmopathy. The sample holds many counts of this clonotype. CDR3 length: 14 amino acids. The V gene end was trimmed by 4 bases and the J gene end by 7 bases; junction bases not matched to a gene: 9. CDR1 is DFQATT and CDR2 is SNEGSKA in the germline V gene (reference sequence). RNA transcripts gave rise to amplified TCR beta CDR3 regions. HTBI primers were the set used in a first-round RT-PCR of the TCR CDR3. TCRdb recomputed calls from the multiplex PCR reads with MiXCR, one row per CDR3 protein. The table lists hundreds of thousands of distinct CDR3 sequences, approximately 15% of them singletons, with 10% in the top ten.

The gene calls are TRBV20-1 and TRBJ2-1, with 8 bases that match TRBD2. The receptor was derived from a woman aged 18-29 years with Graves' hyperthyroidism. The sequencing sample was made of blood. The CDR3 bases are TGCAGTGCTACAAGCGGGAGTAGGGTTAATGAGCAGTTCTTC. It encodes CSATSGSRVNEQFF.